These T cell receptor beta chains were read from a single sample in a study of response to subunit inactivated influenza vaccine. TCRdb fed the RT-PCR reads into MiXCR, producing one record per CDR3 protein. The repertoire consists of 650,000 to 800,000 distinct CDR3 sequences, with roughly 20% occurring once and the leading ten covering about a tenth. The starting material was PBMCs from blood, obtained about 5 days after vaccination. These receptors all stem from a man aged 45 to 65 who received an inactivated influenza vaccine. Each CDR3 is given with its conserved first and last residue. The D gene is left open where the match is weak. Clone size is shown for a subset of rows, as once, few, many or a class of expanded clone.

TRBJ2-1,NA,few,TRBV6-5,TGTGCCAGCAGTTACTCGGGGCTAGCCTACAATGAGCAGTTCTTC,CASSYSGLAYNEQFF
TRBJ2-1,TRBD2,NA,TRBV20-1,TGCAGTGCTATGCGGACTAGCGGGAGGTACAATGAGCAGTTCTTC,CSAMRTSGRYNEQFF
TRBJ1-5,NA,many,TRBV28,TGTGCCAGCAGTTTCCAGGGTGGAAATCAGCCCCAGCATTTT,CASSFQGGNQPQHF
TRBJ2-2,NA,NA,TRBV7-2,TGTGCCAGCAATGCTCAGAACACCGGGGAGCTGTTTTTT,CASNAQNTGELFF
TRBJ2-7,NA,NA,TRBV20-1,TGCAGTGCGATAAGGACGGTCGCGTCCTACGAGCAGTACTTC,CSAIRTVASYEQYF
TRBJ1-1,NA,NA,TRBV5-1,TGCGCCAGCAGTCTCGGGGAGGGGCACACTGAAGCTTTCTTT,CASSLGEGHTEAFF
TRBJ1-5,TRBD1,many,TRBV12-3/TRBV12-4,TGTGCCAGCAGTGCACAGGACAGGGGGCTTCAGCCCCAGCATTTT,CASSAQDRGLQPQHF
TRBJ2-2,TRBD1,NA,TRBV7-9,TGTGCCAGCAGCTTAGGACAGGGGGCGAACACCGGGGAGCTGTTTTTT,CASSLGQGANTGELFF
TRBJ2-1,TRBD2,few,TRBV6-2/TRBV6-3,TGTGCCAGTAACATAGCGGGGGGCTACAATGAGCAGTTCTTC,CASNIAGGYNEQFF
TRBJ2-2,NA,many,TRBV29-1,TGCAGCGTTTTGGGGCACCGTGAGACTACCGGGGAGCTGTTTTTT,CSVLGHRETTGELFF
TRBJ2-6,NA,NA,TRBV10-3,TGTGCCATCAGTAGCGACGAGTTCTCTGGGGCCAACGTCCTGACTTTC,CAISSDEFSGANVLTF
TRBJ2-3,NA,NA,TRBV3-1,TGTGCCAGCAGCCAAGATTGGGCTAGTGGAGCGTCTAGCACAGATACGCAGTATTTT,CASSQDWASGASSTDTQYF
TRBJ1-2,NA,few,TRBV12-3/TRBV12-4,TGTGCCAGCAGTTTAAACGTGGGCGGCTACACCTTC,CASSLNVGGYTF
TRBJ1-1,TRBD1,few,TRBV28,TGTGCCAGCAGAATGACAGGGTCCGTCAACACTGAAGCTTTCTTT,CASRMTGSVNTEAFF
TRBJ1-5,NA,few,TRBV7-2,TGTGCCAGCAGCACGGGACATTATAGCAATCAGCCCCAGCATTTT,CASSTGHYSNQPQHF
TRBJ1-2,NA,few,TRBV29-1,TGCAGCGTTGTAAGGGGGGACTATGGCTACACCTTC,CSVVRGDYGYTF
TRBJ2-7,NA,few,TRBV28,TGTGCCAGCAGTTTCCCTGGGGCAGGGCGCGAGCAGTACTTC,CASSFPGAGREQYF
TRBJ1-1,TRBD1,NA,TRBV20-1,TGCAGTGCTACCCAGGGGGGCACTGAAGCTTTCTTT,CSATQGGTEAFF
TRBJ2-1,NA,NA,TRBV2,TGTGCCAGTACCAGATCCGGGGGCAGCTCCTACAATGAGCAGTTCTTC,CASTRSGGSSYNEQFF
TRBJ2-1,NA,NA,TRBV11-2,TGTGCCAGCAGCCCTCTACGAGGCTACAATGAGCAGTTCTTC,CASSPLRGYNEQFF
TRBJ2-1,TRBD1,NA,TRBV4-3,TGCGCCAGCAGCCAAGATTGGGGACAGCTATACAATGAGCAGTTCTTC,CASSQDWGQLYNEQFF
TRBJ2-5,NA,many,TRBV5-1,TGCGCCAGCAGACAGGGCCTCCAAGAGACCCAGTACTTC,CASRQGLQETQYF
TRBJ2-1,TRBD2,few,TRBV5-1,TGCGCCAGCAGCTCAGCGGTGGGACTAGCGGGAGGGGAGCAGTTCTTC,CASSSAVGLAGGEQFF